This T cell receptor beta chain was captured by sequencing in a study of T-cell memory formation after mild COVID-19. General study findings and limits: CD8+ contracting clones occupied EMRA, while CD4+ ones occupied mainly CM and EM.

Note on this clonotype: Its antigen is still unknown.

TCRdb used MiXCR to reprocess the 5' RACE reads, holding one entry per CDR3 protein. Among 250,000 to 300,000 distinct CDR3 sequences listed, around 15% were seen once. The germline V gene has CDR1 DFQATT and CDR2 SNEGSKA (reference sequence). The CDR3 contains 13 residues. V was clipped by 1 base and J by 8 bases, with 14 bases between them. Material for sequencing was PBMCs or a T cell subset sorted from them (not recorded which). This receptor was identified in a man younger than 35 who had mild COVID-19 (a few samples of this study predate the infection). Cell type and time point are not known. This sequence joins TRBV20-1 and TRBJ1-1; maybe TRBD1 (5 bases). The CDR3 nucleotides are TGCAGTGCTAGAGTTATTGCCCGACAGGAAGCTTTCTTT. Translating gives CSARVIARQEAFF.